The entry below gives a single T cell receptor beta chain sequence along with its context. Its antigen is unidentified. Looked up from germline, CDR1 is MNHEY and CDR2 is SVGAGI. V was clipped by 3 bases and J by 8 bases; unmatched bases: 5. CDR3 length: 15 residues. These data come from a study of T cells after yellow fever vaccination. TCRdb re-called the 5' RACE reads through MiXCR, storing one row per CDR3 protein. This repertoire shows about 430,000 distinct CDR3 sequences, 15% to 20% found once; its top ten account for 15% to 20%. Study-level results: The booster saw the reappearance of most primary-vaccination clones (around 96% CD4, 80% to 90% CD8). The secondary response peaked faster, at day 5 versus 15, but was weaker.

This sample comprised PBMCs, obtained before the yellow fever booster vaccination. This receptor was obtained from a young man who received the YFV17D yellow fever vaccine. V usage is TRBV6-5 and J usage is TRBJ2-1, with TRBD2 matching 12 bases. The CDR3 loop reads CASSYGLAGRYEQFF. The CDR3 coding sequence is TGTGCCAGCAGTTATGGACTAGCGGGGAGGTATGAGCAGTTCTTC.